This TCR beta chain was documented in a study of cytomegalovirus exposure and HLA in healthy donors. A multiplex PCR was run with 60 Vbeta primers and 13 Jbeta primers. The table came from immunoSEQ multiplex PCR; TCRdb's copy has only in-frame clones and leaves some out. The repertoire consists of fewer than 110,000 clones, with around 69% occurring once and the leading ten covering about 2%. A few counts support this clone. Its antigen is unidentified. This CDR3 has 16 amino acids. Germline CDR1 is LGHNA and CDR2 is YSLEER. V was pared by 2 bases and J by 1 base, with 1 base of the junction left unmatched. Study results and limitations: Altogether, some 170 TCR beta chains were recorded as cytomegalovirus-associated. A prior analysis recorded that most TCR beta V segments were productive about 87% or about 30% of the time. In vitro assays verified that three CMV-associated chains recognized CMV antigens specifically.

The sequence was collected from a man between 18 and 29 years old in good health and CMV-seronegative. Sequenced material: PBMCs. J is TRBJ2-6 and V is TRBV4-3; 8 bases match TRBD2. The CDR3 bases are TGCGCCAGCAGCCAATCGGGGGGGTCTGGGGCCAACGTCCTGACTTTC. Translation: CASSQSGGSGANVLTF.